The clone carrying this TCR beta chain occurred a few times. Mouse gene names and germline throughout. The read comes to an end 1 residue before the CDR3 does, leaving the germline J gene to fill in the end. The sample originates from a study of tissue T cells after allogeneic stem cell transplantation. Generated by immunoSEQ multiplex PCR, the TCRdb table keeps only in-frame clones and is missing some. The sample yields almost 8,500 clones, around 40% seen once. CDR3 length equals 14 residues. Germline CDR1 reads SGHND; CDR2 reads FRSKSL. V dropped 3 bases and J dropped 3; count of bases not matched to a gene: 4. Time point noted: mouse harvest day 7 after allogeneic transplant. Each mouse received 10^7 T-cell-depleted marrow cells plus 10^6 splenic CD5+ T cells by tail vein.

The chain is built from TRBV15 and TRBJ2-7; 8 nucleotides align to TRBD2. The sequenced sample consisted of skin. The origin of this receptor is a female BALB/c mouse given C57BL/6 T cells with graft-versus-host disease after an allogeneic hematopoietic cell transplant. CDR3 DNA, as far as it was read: TGTGCCAGCAGTTTGGAGGGGGGGCGCTATGAACAGTAC. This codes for CASSLEGGRYEQY. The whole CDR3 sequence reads CASSLEGGRYEQYF.